The text below deals with one T cell receptor (beta chain). The target antigen is unknown. This sample stems from a study of cytomegalovirus exposure and HLA in healthy donors. As for the study in general: Tens of millions of unique TCRs from HLA-typed donors were held in an early release of data.

The study's findings and limits: Researchers reported in a later analysis that a missense DCLRE1C variant was tied to TCR beta V- and J-gene trimming. Looking again later, the authors saw that most CMV-associated TCR beta chains seemed HLA-restricted. The authors confirmed in vitro that three CMV-associated chains were specific for CMV antigens.

Looked up from germline, CDR1 is LNHDA and CDR2 is SQIVND (reference sequence). The length of the CDR3 is 15 residues. Unmatched junction bases numbered 9, after V lost 8 bases and J lost 4 bases. With 60 Vbeta and 13 Jbeta primers, the PCR was carried out. Generated by immunoSEQ multiplex PCR, the TCRdb table keeps only in-frame clones and is missing some. The data hold about 160,000 clones, with 70% to 80% observed a single time. This receptor was identified in a man aged 40-49 years in good health and CMV-seropositive. Specimen: PBMCs. The chain recombines TRBV19 with TRBJ1-5, with 9 bases fitting TRBD1. The CDR3 DNA is TGTGCCAGTGCCCGGGACAGGGCGATGAATCAGCCCCAGCATTTT. Translated, it gives CASARDRAMNQPQHF.